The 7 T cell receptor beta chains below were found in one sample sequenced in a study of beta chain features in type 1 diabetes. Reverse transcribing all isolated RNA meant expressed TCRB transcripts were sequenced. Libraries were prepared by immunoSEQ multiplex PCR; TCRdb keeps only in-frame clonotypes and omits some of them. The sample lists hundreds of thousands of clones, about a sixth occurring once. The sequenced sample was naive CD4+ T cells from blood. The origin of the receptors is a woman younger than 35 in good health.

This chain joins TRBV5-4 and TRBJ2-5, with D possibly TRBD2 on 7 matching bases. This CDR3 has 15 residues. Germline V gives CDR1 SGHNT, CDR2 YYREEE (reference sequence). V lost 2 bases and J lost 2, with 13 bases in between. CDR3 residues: CASSFGGLGQETQYF. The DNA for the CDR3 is TGTGCCAGCAGCTTCGGGGGGCTAGGTCAAGAGACCCAGTACTTC. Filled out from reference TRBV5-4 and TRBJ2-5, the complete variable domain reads ETGVTQSPTHLIKTRGQQVTLRCSSQSGHNTVSWYQQALGQGPQFIFQYYREEENGRGNFPPRFSGLQFPNYSSELNVNALELDDSALYLCASSFGGLGQETQYFGPGTRLLVL.

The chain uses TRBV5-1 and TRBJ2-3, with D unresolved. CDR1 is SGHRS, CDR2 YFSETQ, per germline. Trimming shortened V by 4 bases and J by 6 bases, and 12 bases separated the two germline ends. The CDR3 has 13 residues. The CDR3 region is CASSPISRDTQYF. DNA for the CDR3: TGCGCCAGCAGCCCGATATCCCGGGATACGCAGTATTTT.

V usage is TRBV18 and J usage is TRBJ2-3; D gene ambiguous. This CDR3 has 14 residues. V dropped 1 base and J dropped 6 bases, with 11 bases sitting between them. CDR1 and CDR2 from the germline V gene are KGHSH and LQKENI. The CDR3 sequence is CASSPLGYRDTQYF. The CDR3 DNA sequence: TGTGCCAGCTCACCACTTGGGTATCGGGATACGCAGTATTTT.

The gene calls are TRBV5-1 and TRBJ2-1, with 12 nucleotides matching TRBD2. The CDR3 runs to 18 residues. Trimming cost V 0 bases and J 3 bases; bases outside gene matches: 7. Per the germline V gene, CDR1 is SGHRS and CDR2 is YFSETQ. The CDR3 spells CASSLVSGTSGLYNEQFF. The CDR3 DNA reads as TGCGCCAGCAGCTTGGTTTCCGGGACTAGCGGGCTCTACAATGAGCAGTTCTTC.

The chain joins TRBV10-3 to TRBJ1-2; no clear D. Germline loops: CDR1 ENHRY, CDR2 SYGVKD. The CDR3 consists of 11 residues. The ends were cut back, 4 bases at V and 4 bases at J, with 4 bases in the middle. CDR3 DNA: TGTGCCATCAGTGCGGTCTATGGCTACACCTTC. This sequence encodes CAISAVYGYTF.

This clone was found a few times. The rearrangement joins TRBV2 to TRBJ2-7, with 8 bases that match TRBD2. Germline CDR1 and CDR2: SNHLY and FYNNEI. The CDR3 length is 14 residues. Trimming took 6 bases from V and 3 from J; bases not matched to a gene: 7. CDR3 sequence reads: CASRLLADLYEQYF. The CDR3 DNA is TGTGCCAGCAGGTTACTAGCGGACCTCTACGAGCAGTACTTC.

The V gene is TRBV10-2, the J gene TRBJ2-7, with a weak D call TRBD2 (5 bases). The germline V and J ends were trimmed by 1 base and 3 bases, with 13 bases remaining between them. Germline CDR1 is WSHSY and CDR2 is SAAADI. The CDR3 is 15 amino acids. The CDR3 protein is CASSEFGLGIYEQYF. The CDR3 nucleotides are TGCGCCAGCAGTGAGTTTGGGCTCGGGATCTACGAGCAGTACTTC.